Below, 25 T cell receptor beta chains from the same sample are listed, as sequenced in a study of blood T cell repertoires in COVID-19 (dated by TCRdb to the early 2020s). Library prep was done by the immunoSEQ multiplex PCR assay. TCRdb's version of the immuneACCESS table is confined to in-frame rearrangements and falls short of the full clone set. An unresolved V gene accounts for under half of the shortfall where checked; the remainder is of unknown origin. This sample comprises roughly 250,000 clones, approximately 83% of them detected only once. The ten top clones hold 1.9% of the sample. The specimen was PBMCs or T cells enriched from blood (not recorded which). These receptors all come from a woman aged 50 to 65 who had recovered from COVID-19.

Notes on this clone: No conserved phenylalanine or tryptophan ends this CDR3, so it is likely a read error. The DNA is omitted, as the CDR3 cannot be located on it reliably, and the CDR3 follows TCRdb's listing. The chain links TRBV28 to TRBJ1-2; the table assigns TRBD1, which was not confirmed against the DNA. Germline CDR1 is MDHEN and CDR2 is SYDVKM. The CDR3 is 13 residues long, ends included. CDR3: CASSLVSRPAQVY.

The rearrangement uses TRBV6-1 and TRBJ2-7, with D possibly being TRBD1 (6 bases). Germline loops: CDR1 MNHNS, CDR2 SASEGT. The V end was cut by 2 bases, the J end by 2 bases, with 13 bases between. This CDR3 comprises 15 residues. CDR3 region: CASSEFGGSPYEQYF. CDR3 DNA sequence: TGTGCCAGCAGTGAATTTGGGGGCTCCCCCTACGAGCAGTACTTC.

This clone was observed a few times. V and J are TRBV2 and TRBJ1-1; D is uncertain. V lost 6 bases to trimming and J lost 2 bases, with 10 bases between them. Germline assignment: CDR1 SNHLY and CDR2 FYNNEI. The CDR3 runs 13 residues. CDR3 nucleotides: TGTGCCAGCAGCGAACATCCCAACACTGAAGCTTTCTTT. This encodes CASSEHPNTEAFF.

The chain links TRBV10-1 to TRBJ2-7; 11 nucleotides line up with TRBD1. CDR3 size: 15 residues. Germline V lookup: CDR1 WNHNN, CDR2 SYGVQD (reference sequence). V dropped 5 bases and J dropped 3; count of bases not matched to a gene: 6. CDR3 loop: CASSTGQGAFYEQYF. The CDR3 nucleotides read TGCGCCAGCAGTACCGGACAGGGGGCGTTCTACGAGCAGTACTTC.

The rearrangement joins TRBV5-5 to TRBJ2-1, with 11 bases matching TRBD1. Germline CDR1 is SGHKS and CDR2 is YYEKEE (reference sequence). Losses at the gene ends were 5 bases for V and 7 bases for J; bases not matched to a gene: 8. The CDR3 is 15 residues long. The CDR3: CASRAWGQGDNEQFF. CDR3 nucleotide sequence: TGTGCCAGCAGGGCTTGGGGACAGGGGGATAATGAGCAGTTCTTC.

The table lists this clone with a count of one. CDR3 DNA sequence: TGCGCCAGCAGCTTGACCCTAGGGACACCTACCTACGAGCAGTACTTC. It encodes CASSLTLGTPTYEQYF. This sequence joins TRBV5-1 and TRBJ2-7; TRBD1 is a possible D gene (6 bases). This CDR3 spans 16 amino acids. Trimming left V 1 base short and J 2 bases short, with 16 bases between. Germline lookup yields CDR1 SGHRS and CDR2 YFSETQ.

This CDR3 is CASSHVTGPSYNSPLHF. CDR3 nucleotides: TGCGCCAGCAGCCACGTAACAGGGCCCTCCTATAATTCACCCCTCCACTTT. V gene TRBV4-1 combines with J gene TRBJ1-6, with D perhaps matching TRBD1 (6 bases). V lost 3 bases, J lost 0 bases, and 12 bases lay in between. The CDR3 runs to 17 residues. Germline V lookup: CDR1 MGHRA, CDR2 YSYEKL.

About this clone itself: The sample has other DNA sequences that encode this CDR3 too. V is TRBV5-1 and J is TRBJ1-1; a possible D gene is TRBD1 (6 bases). This CDR3 spans 14 amino acids. The V gene lost 1 base and the J gene lost 2 bases, with 9 bases spanning the gap. Per germline, CDR1 SGHRS and CDR2 YFSETQ. The CDR3, as DNA: TGCGCCAGCAGCTTGCAGGGGTCAAACACTGAAGCTTTCTTT. Translated: CASSLQGSNTEAFF. Full variable domain (remainder filled in from reference TRBV5-1 and TRBJ1-1): KAGVTQTPRYLIKTRGQQVTLSCSPISGHRSVSWYQQTPGQGLQFLFEYFSETQRNKGNFPGRFSGRQFSNSRSEMNVSTLELGDSALYLCASSLQGSNTEAFFGQGTRLTVV.

The rearrangement uses TRBV3-1 (or the pseudogene TRBV3-2) and TRBJ2-7, with 9 bases lining up with TRBD1. The junction had 3 bases not matched to a gene; V was cut back by 1 base and J by 2 bases. Germline-derived CDR1 and CDR2 are LGHDT and YNNKEL (reference sequence). This CDR3 has 15 amino acids. The CDR3 loop reads CASSQAGQGPYEQYF. CDR3 DNA: TGTGCCAGCAGCCAAGCGGGACAGGGTCCCTACGAGCAGTACTTC.

This clone showed up just once. J is TRBJ2-5 and V is TRBV29-1; TRBD1 matches at 7 bases. The germline CDR1 and CDR2 sequences are SQVTM and ANQGSEA. Germline trimming cut 6 bases from V and 5 bases from J; bases unmatched to any gene: 6. CDR3 length: 12 amino acids. CDR3 bases: TGCAGCGTCTACAGGGGCGGGGAGACCCAGTACTTC. It is translated as CSVYRGGETQYF.

J is TRBJ2-5 and V is TRBV28; no clear D gene. The CDR3 length is 15 residues. Germline CDR1 MDHEN, CDR2 SYDVKM. V shed 1 base and J shed 4 bases, with 13 bases lying between them. CDR3 nucleotides: TGTGCCAGCAGTTTATTCGGGTTCAGTTCAGAGACCCAGTACTTC. This sequence encodes CASSLFGFSSETQYF.

The chain couples TRBV7-9 to TRBJ1-2, with a weak D call TRBD1 (5 bases). With 3 bases removed from V and 2 bases from J, the gap between germline ends came to 16 bases. There are 16 residues in the CDR3. In germline, CDR1 is SEHNR, CDR2 FQNEAQ (reference sequence). The CDR3 reads CASSFGRGDGNYGYTF. As DNA, the CDR3 is TGTGCCAGCAGCTTCGGTCGGGGGGACGGAAACTATGGCTACACCTTC.

J is TRBJ2-6 and V is TRBV10-3; 7 nucleotides align to TRBD1. The CDR3 has 16 amino acids. Trimming cost V 10 bases and J 0 bases; bases outside gene matches: 9. CDR1 is ENHRY and CDR2 is SYGVKD in the germline V gene. This chain's CDR3 is CATGGQLNSGANVLTF. In DNA, the CDR3 is TGTGCCACAGGGGGACAGCTTAACTCTGGGGCCAACGTCCTGACTTTC.

This chain connects TRBV11-2 to TRBJ2-3, with TRBD2 matching over 8 bases. J gave up 1 base and V 2 bases, and 2 bases lay outside the gene matches. Germline CDR1 is SGHAT and CDR2 is FQNNGV. The CDR3 consists of 15 residues. Written as DNA, the CDR3 is TGTGCCAGCAGCTTACGGGAGGGAGGCACAGATACGCAGTATTTT. This gives the protein CASSLREGGTDTQYF.

This sequence joins TRBV27 and TRBJ1-6; tentative D call: TRBD1 (6 bases). Germline loops: CDR1 MNHEY, CDR2 SMNVEV (reference sequence). The V end lost 5 bases, the J end lost 5 bases, and 13 bases lay between the germline ends. The CDR3 extends over 15 amino acids. The chain's CDR3 is CASSPWTDNNSPLHF. CDR3 nucleotides: TGTGCCAGCAGTCCCTGGACAGATAATAATTCACCCCTCCACTTT.

V is TRBV12-5 and J is TRBJ1-2; TRBD1 aligns across 8 bases. The CDR3 runs 15 residues. Germline V gene data show CDR1 as LGHNT and CDR2 as FRNRAP. With V trimmed by 1 base and J by 6 bases, 7 bases remained unmatched. CDR3 residues: CASGLARTGNNGYTF. The CDR3, as DNA: TGTGCTAGTGGTTTGGCCCGGACAGGGAATAATGGCTACACCTTC.

V usage is TRBV6-5 and J usage is TRBJ2-4; TRBD1 is a possible D gene (6 bases). V gave up 7 bases and J gave up 4 bases, with 14 bases separating them. The V gene's germline CDR1 is MNHEY and CDR2 SVGAGI. This CDR3 spans 14 amino acids. The chain's CDR3 is CASITDRPKNIQYF. The CDR3 DNA is TGTGCCAGCATTACCGACAGGCCAAAAAACATTCAGTACTTC.

This clone occurred a few times. The rearrangement links TRBV11-1 to TRBJ1-1; TRBD1 might be the D (6 bases). Germline V gene data show CDR1 as SGHAT and CDR2 as FQDESV (reference sequence). CDR3 length equals 15 residues. The V gene lost 6 bases and the J gene lost 5 bases, with 19 bases spanning the gap. The CDR3: CASRRNTERGTEAFF. CDR3 DNA: TGTGCCAGCAGACGCAACACAGAGAGGGGGACTGAAGCTTTCTTT.

The chain recombines TRBV28 with TRBJ1-5; D is uncertain. This CDR3 contains 15 residues. Germline CDR1 is MDHEN and CDR2 is SYDVKM. V lost 6 bases and J lost 8, with 20 bases in between. Here the CDR3 DNA reads TGTGCCAGCAGCACTGGTCTCAACCGCGAGAAGCCCCAGCATTTT. Translating it yields CASSTGLNREKPQHF.

This clone has a handful of counts. J is TRBJ2-7 and V is TRBV6-5; D may be TRBD2 (6 bases). This CDR3 has 13 amino acids. V shed 6 bases and J shed 3 bases, with 12 bases lying between them. Looked up from germline, CDR1 is MNHEY and CDR2 is SVGAGI. Here the CDR3 DNA reads TGTGCCAGCAGGGAGGGAGGCAGCTACGAGCAGTACTTC. Translating it yields CASREGGSYEQYF.

This chain joins TRBV9 and TRBJ2-1; the match to TRBD2 covers 8 bases. Germline assignment: CDR1 SGDLS and CDR2 YYNGEE. The trim removed 3 bases at V and 5 bases at J, leaving 13 bases unmatched. The CDR3 runs to 17 residues. The CDR3 sequence is CASSGRSGSPLHNEQFF. CDR3 nucleotides: TGTGCCAGCAGCGGTAGGAGCGGGAGCCCGCTTCACAATGAGCAGTTCTTC.

This rearrangement joins TRBV9 to TRBJ1-3; the match to TRBD1 covers 7 bases. V lost 0 bases, J lost 4 bases, and 10 bases stayed unmatched. Per the germline V gene, CDR1 is SGDLS and CDR2 is YYNGEE. CDR3 size: 17 residues. CDR3 in DNA: TGTGCCAGCAGCGTAGAGTCTCGGGCAGGGGGAGGAAACACCATATATTTT. As protein: CASSVESRAGGGNTIYF. Based on the CDR3 plus reference TRBV9 and TRBJ1-3, the full variable domain is DSGVTQTPKHLITATGQRVTLRCSPRSGDLSVYWYQQSLDQGLQFLIQYYNGEERAKGNILERFSAQQFPDLHSELNLSSLELGDSALYFCASSVESRAGGGNTIYFGEGSWLTVV.

This clone was seen just once. The V gene is TRBV7-8, the J gene TRBJ1-1; D gene ambiguous. The CDR3 length is 13 residues. Germline lookup yields CDR1 SGHVS and CDR2 FQNEAQ. V was cut by 2 bases and J by 1 base, with 5 bases left in between. CDR3: CASSLRENTEAFF. CDR3 nucleotides: TGTGCCAGCAGCTTACGGGAGAACACTGAAGCTTTCTTT.

For the CDR3, the DNA is TGTGCCAGCAGTTTGGGAGGGGGGCCCGCCTACGAGCAGTACTTC. Translation: CASSLGGGPAYEQYF. The chain combines TRBV27 with TRBJ2-7; a weak D match, TRBD2 (7 bases). Germline loops: CDR1 MNHEY, CDR2 SMNVEV (reference sequence). The CDR3 length is 15 residues. The V end was cut by 3 bases, the J end by 2 bases, with 14 bases between.

This clone was picked up a small number of times. The V gene is TRBV2, the J gene TRBJ1-1, with 8 bases identical to TRBD1. This CDR3 spans 14 amino acids. Trimming removed 6 bases from V and 6 bases from J; junction bases left unmatched: 9. Germline loops: CDR1 SNHLY, CDR2 FYNNEI. The CDR3 DNA reads as TGTGCCAGCAGAACCACAGGGGGTGGTGCTGAAGCTTTCTTT. Translated, it gives CASRTTGGGAEAFF.